One sample yielded the 10 T cell receptor beta chains listed below, sequenced in a study of T cells in Graves' hyperthyroidism and ophthalmopathy. It was RNA transcripts that yielded the amplified TCR beta CDR3 regions. The study used the HTBI primer set for a first-round RT-PCR of the TCR CDR3. Via MiXCR, TCRdb re-called the multiplex PCR reads, giving one row per CDR3 protein. The sample includes hundreds of thousands of distinct CDR3 sequences, roughly 14% of them seen just once. Input material: blood. The receptors stem from a woman in her thirties or forties with Graves' ophthalmopathy.

This clonotype was picked up many times. This chain connects TRBV10-3 to TRBJ2-7, with a tentative D call TRBD2 (5 bases). This CDR3 contains 13 residues. Germline V lookup: CDR1 ENHRY, CDR2 SYGVKD. Deletions cut 10 bases from V and 2 bases from J, with 15 bases between. The CDR3 loop is CATTRASAYEQYF. For the CDR3, the DNA is TGTGCCACTACGAGGGCTAGTGCCTACGAGCAGTACTTC.

The table lists this clonotype with many counts. DNA for the CDR3: TGTGCCAGCGGTGCCGGGACAGGGGCGAGGGATGGCTACACCTTC. It codes for CASGAGTGARDGYTF. The chain carries TRBV28 and TRBJ1-2; 10 bases are shared with TRBD1. V was clipped by 8 bases and J by 6 bases; unmatched bases: 12. The CDR3 extends over 15 amino acids. Germline V gene sequence: CDR1 MDHEN, CDR2 SYDVKM.

This clonotype was observed many times. The J gene is TRBJ1-1, the V gene TRBV7-9, with no clear D. V was trimmed by 5 bases and J by 3 bases, leaving 13 bases between them. The CDR3 has 14 residues. Germline-derived CDR1 and CDR2 are SEHNR and FQNEAQ (reference sequence). The CDR3 reads CASSQWPDHTEAFF. CDR3 bases: TGTGCCAGCAGCCAATGGCCCGACCACACTGAAGCTTTCTTT.

J is TRBJ2-7 and V is TRBV20-1, with 13 bases identical to TRBD2. The CDR3 runs to 13 residues. V lost 6 bases, J lost 6 bases, and 5 bases stayed unmatched. Germline values: CDR1 DFQATT, CDR2 SNEGSKA (reference sequence). This CDR3 reads CSAWGLAGPEQYF. Written as DNA, the CDR3 is TGCAGTGCCTGGGGACTAGCGGGACCCGAGCAGTACTTC.

This clonotype has at least ten counts. The chain links TRBV28 to TRBJ1-1; 7 bases match TRBD1. CDR1 and CDR2 from the germline V gene are MDHEN and SYDVKM. V trimming: 4 bases; J trimming: 0 bases; junction bases outside the gene matches: 5. The CDR3 covers 15 residues. This CDR3 reads CASSSPDRMNTEAFF. The DNA for the CDR3 is TGTGCCAGCAGTTCCCCGGACAGGATGAACACTGAAGCTTTCTTT.

This clonotype was observed a few times. V gene TRBV9 combines with J gene TRBJ2-7, with D perhaps TRBD1 (6 bases). This CDR3 is built from 15 residues. The V end lost 3 bases, the J end lost 0 bases, and 13 bases lay between the germline ends. Per germline, CDR1 SGDLS and CDR2 YYNGEE. The CDR3: CASSAEGHPSYEQYF. The CDR3 DNA is TGTGCCAGCAGCGCTGAGGGACACCCCTCCTACGAGCAGTACTTC.

This clonotype was recorded many times. This chain uses TRBV24-1 with TRBJ1-5; 9 bases line up with TRBD1. In germline, CDR1 is KGHDR, CDR2 SFDVKD. The trim removed 8 bases at V and 3 bases at J, leaving 7 bases unmatched. The CDR3 totals 15 residues. The CDR3 DNA is TGTGCCACCACTCCGACAGGGGGATACAATCAGCCCCAGCATTTT. It codes for CATTPTGGYNQPQHF.

This clonotype was seen many times. The chain links TRBV20-1 to TRBJ1-5; 8 bases fit TRBD1. This CDR3 is 15 amino acids long. Germline CDR1 and CDR2: DFQATT and SNEGSKA (reference sequence). With 6 bases clipped from V and 1 base from J, the junction kept 8 bases outside the gene matches. This chain's CDR3 is CSALAGGGSNQPQHF. The CDR3 nucleotides read TGCAGTGCGCTAGCAGGGGGCGGGAGCAATCAGCCCCAGCATTTT.

This clonotype was counted ten times or more. The chain has TRBV19 and TRBJ2-5; 10 bases are shared with TRBD2. This CDR3 spans 15 amino acids. With V trimmed by 7 bases and J by 5 bases, 10 bases remained unmatched. Germline values: CDR1 LNHDA, CDR2 SQIVND (reference sequence). This CDR3 is CASKLGTSASETQYF. The CDR3 region has the DNA TGTGCCAGTAAACTCGGGACTAGCGCCTCGGAGACCCAGTACTTC.

The chain combines TRBV27 with TRBJ2-4, with TRBD1 matching 7 bases. Per the germline V gene, CDR1 is MNHEY and CDR2 is SMNVEV (reference sequence). The CDR3 loop spans 12 amino acids. V shed 7 bases, J shed 9 bases, and the junction held 6 bases outside the gene matches. The CDR3 here is CASTTGAGIQYF. The CDR3 nucleotides read TGTGCCAGCACAACAGGGGCTGGCATTCAGTACTTC.